The sequence of this T cell receptor beta chain was determined in a study of cytomegalovirus exposure and HLA in healthy donors. The study ran its PCR with 60 Vbeta and 13 Jbeta primers. Data came from immunoSEQ multiplex PCR; TCRdb stores just in-frame clones and leaves some out. The sample contains approximately 190,000 clones, more than 75% of which appear only once. CDR1 is SGHTA, CDR2 FQGNSA, per germline. Trimming stripped 3 bases from V and 2 bases from J, with 11 bases between. There are 14 residues in the CDR3. V and J are TRBV7-2 and TRBJ2-7; TRBD2 might be the D (6 bases). The sample comprised PBMCs. This receptor was taken from a man aged 35-49 years in good health and CMV-seropositive. The CDR3 region is CASSFWGEAYEQYF. CDR3 in DNA: TGTGCCAGCAGCTTCTGGGGGGAGGCCTACGAGCAGTACTTC.